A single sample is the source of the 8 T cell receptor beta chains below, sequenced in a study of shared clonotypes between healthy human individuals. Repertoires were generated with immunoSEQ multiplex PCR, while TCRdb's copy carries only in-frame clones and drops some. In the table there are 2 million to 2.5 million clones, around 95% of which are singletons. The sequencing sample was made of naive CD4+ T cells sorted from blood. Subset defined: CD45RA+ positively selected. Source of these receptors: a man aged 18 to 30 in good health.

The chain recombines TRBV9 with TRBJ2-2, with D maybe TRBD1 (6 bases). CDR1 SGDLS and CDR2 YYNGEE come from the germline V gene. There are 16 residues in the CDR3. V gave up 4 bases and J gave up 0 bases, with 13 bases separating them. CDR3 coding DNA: TGTGCCAGCAGCCGATTATGGGGGCCGAACACCGGGGAGCTGTTTTTT. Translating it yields CASSRLWGPNTGELFF.

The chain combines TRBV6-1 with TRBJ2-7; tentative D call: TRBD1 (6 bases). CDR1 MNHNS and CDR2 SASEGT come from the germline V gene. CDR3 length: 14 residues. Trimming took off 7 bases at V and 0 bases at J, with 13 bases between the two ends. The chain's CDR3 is CASTRDKSSYEQYF. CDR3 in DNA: TGTGCCAGCACCCGGGACAAGAGCTCCTACGAGCAGTACTTC.

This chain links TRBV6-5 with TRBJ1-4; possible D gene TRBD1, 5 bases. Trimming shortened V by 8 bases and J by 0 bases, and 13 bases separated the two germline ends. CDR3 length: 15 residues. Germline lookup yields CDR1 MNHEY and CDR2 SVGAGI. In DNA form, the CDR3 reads TGTGCCAGCTCCGGGGGGACTGCAACTAATGAAAAACTGTTTTTT. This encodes CASSGGTATNEKLFF.

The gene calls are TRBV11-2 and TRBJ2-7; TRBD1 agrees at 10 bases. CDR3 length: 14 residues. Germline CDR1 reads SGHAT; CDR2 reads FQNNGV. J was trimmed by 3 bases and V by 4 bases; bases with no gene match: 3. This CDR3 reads CASSSGQGLYEQYF. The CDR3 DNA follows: TGTGCCAGCAGCTCGGGACAGGGGCTCTACGAGCAGTACTTC.

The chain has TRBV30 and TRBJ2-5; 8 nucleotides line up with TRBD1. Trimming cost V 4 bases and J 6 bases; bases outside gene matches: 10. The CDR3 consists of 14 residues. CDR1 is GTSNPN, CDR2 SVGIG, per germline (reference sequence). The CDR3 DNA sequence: TGTGCCTGGACGCAGGGGGCCAATGTAAAGACCCAGTACTTC. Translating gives CAWTQGANVKTQYF.

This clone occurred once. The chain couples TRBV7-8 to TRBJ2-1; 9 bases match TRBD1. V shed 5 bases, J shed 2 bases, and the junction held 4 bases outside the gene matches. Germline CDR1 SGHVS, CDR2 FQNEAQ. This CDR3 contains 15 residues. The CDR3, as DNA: TGTGCCAGCAGCCAGGACAGGGGAGCCTACAATGAGCAGTTCTTC. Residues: CASSQDRGAYNEQFF.

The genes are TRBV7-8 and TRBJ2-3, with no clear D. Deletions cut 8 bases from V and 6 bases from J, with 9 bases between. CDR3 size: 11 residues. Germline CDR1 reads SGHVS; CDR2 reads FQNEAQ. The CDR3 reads CASRQKDTQYF. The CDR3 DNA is TGTGCCAGCCGCCAAAAGGATACGCAGTATTTT.

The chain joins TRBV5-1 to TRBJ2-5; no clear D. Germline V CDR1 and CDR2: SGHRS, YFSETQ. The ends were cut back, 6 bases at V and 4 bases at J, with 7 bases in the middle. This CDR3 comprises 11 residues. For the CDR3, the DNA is TGCGCCAGCAATACCCTAGAGACCCAGTACTTC. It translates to CASNTLETQYF.